These T cell receptor beta chains were read from a single sample in a study of ipilimumab plus nivolumab after autologous stem cell transplantation. Some clones are missing from TCRdb's copy, which holds only in-frame ones; the method was immunoSEQ multiplex PCR. The table has about 18,000 clones, 80% seen once. The sample in question was PBMCs, obtained in a trial of ipilimumab plus nivolumab as post-transplant consolidation. Every receptor here comes from a male donor with diffuse large B-cell lymphoma. The CDR3 runs from the conserved cysteine through the conserved F or W. A D gene is named only where the DNA matches it firmly. A clone size is listed for some rows: how often the clone was seen (once, few, many), or a class if it is expanded.

cdr3_nt,cdr3_aa,v_call,d_call,j_call,clone_size
TGTGCCAGCTCACCCAACACCTCTGGAAACACCATATATTTT,CASSPNTSGNTIYF,TRBV18,-,TRBJ1-3,-
TGTGCCAGCAGCCATAGTTCCAGGCGACACGAGCAGTACTTC,CASSHSSRRHEQYF,TRBV16,-,TRBJ2-7,-
TGCGCCAGCCTCCATCGACTAGCGGGGGAGGAGACCCAGTACTTC,CASLHRLAGEETQYF,TRBV5-1,TRBD2,TRBJ2-5,-
TGTGCCAGCAGTTACGGGCCGACAGGGAGGTTAACTGAAGCTTTCTTT,CASSYGPTGRLTEAFF,TRBV6-6,TRBD1,TRBJ1-1,-
TGTGCCTGCACAGGGACTGAGCAGTTCTTC,CACTGTEQFF,TRBV30,-,TRBJ2-1,-
TGTGCCAGCAGCAAAGACTGGGACCGCGGGAGGGAAGAGACCCAGTACTTC,CASSKDWDRGREETQYF,TRBV21-1,-,TRBJ2-5,-
TGTGCCAGCAGCTTATCGACGGACACCGGGGAGCTGTTTTTT,CASSLSTDTGELFF,TRBV9,-,TRBJ2-2,once
TGCGCCAGCAGCTTCAACAGGGACAATGAGCAGTTCTTC,CASSFNRDNEQFF,TRBV5-1,-,TRBJ2-1,few
TGTGCCAGCAGTATAGACTCAAGGGCTGAAGCTTTCTTT,CASSIDSRAEAFF,TRBV2,-,TRBJ1-1,-
TGTGCCAGCAGCTCCGGACTGGATAACTACAATGAGCAGTTCTTC,CASSSGLDNYNEQFF,TRBV11-1,-,TRBJ2-1,-
TGTGCCAGCACCCCTTCTAGCACAGATACGCAGTATTTT,CASTPSSTDTQYF,TRBV6-6,-,TRBJ2-3,-
TGTGCCAGCATCACCAGGAGGGGCGGCGAGCAGTACTTC,CASITRRGGEQYF,TRBV28,-,TRBJ2-7,once
TGTGCCAGCAGCTTAGAGGTGAACACTGAAGCTTTCTTT,CASSLEVNTEAFF,TRBV7-9,-,TRBJ1-1,few
TGTGCCAGCAGTGAAAACAGACGACTTACCTACGAGCAGTACTTC,CASSENRRLTYEQYF,TRBV6-1,-,TRBJ2-7,-
TGTGCCAGCAGCCAAGATCTTAGTTATGGCTACACCTTC,CASSQDLSYGYTF,TRBV4-2,-,TRBJ1-2,once
TGTGCCAGCAGCTTGGAGGACTCTTCCTACGAGCAGTACTTC,CASSLEDSSYEQYF,TRBV5-4,-,TRBJ2-7,-
TGTGCCATCAGTTCGGACTTACAAGAGACCCAGTACTTC,CAISSDLQETQYF,TRBV10-3,-,TRBJ2-5,-
TGTGCCAGCAGCCTTCCGGGCCATCAAGTACTGTTTTTT,CASSLPGHQVLFF,TRBV7-8,-,TRBJ1-4,-
TGTGCCAGCAGCCCAGGGGGTGGGGAAAAACTGTTTTTT,CASSPGGGEKLFF,TRBV5-4,TRBD1,TRBJ1-4,-
TGTGCCAGCAGCTTCGGACGGGGGGAGTATGGCTACACCTTC,CASSFGRGEYGYTF,TRBV5-4,-,TRBJ1-2,-
TGCGCCAGCAGCGAGAACCGGGGGCCCCTCTACAATGAGCAGTTCTTC,CASSENRGPLYNEQFF,TRBV4-3,-,TRBJ2-1,-
TGTGCCAGCAGCTTTTATACAGGGGTTGCGACTGAAGCTTTCTTT,CASSFYTGVATEAFF,TRBV7-3,TRBD1,TRBJ1-1,-
TGTGCCAGCAGCCCAGGACAGGGGGCGCCTGGGGCCAACGTCCTGACTTTC,CASSPGQGAPGANVLTF,TRBV7-8,TRBD1,TRBJ2-6,-
TGTGCCAGCAGCTTGCGTCCCGAGCCCTGGGCAACTAATGAAAAACTGTTTTTT,CASSLRPEPWATNEKLFF,TRBV7-8,-,TRBJ1-4,-